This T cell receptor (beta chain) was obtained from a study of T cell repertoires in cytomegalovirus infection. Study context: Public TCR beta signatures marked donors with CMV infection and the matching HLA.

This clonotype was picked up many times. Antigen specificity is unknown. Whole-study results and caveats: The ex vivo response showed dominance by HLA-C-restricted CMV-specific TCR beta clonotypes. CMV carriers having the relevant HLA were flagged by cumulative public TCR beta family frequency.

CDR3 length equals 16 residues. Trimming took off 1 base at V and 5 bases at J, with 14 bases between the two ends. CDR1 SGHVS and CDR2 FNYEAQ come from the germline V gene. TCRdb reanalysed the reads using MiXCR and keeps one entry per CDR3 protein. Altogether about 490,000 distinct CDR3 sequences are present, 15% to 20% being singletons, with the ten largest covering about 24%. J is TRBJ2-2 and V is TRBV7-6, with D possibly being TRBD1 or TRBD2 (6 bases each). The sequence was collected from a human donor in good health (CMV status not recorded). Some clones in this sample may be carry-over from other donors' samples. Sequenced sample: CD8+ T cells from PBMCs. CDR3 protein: CASSLDSGAGTGELFF. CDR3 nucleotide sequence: TGTGCCAGCAGCTTAGATTCGGGGGCTGGAACCGGGGAGCTGTTTTTT.